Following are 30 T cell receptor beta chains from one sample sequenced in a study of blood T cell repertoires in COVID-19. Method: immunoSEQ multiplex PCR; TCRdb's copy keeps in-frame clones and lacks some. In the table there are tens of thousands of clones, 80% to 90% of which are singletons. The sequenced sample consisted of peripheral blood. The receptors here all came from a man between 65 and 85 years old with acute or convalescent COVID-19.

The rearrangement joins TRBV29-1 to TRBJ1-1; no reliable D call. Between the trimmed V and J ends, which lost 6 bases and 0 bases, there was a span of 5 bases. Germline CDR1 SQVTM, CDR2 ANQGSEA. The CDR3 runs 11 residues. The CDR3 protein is CSVAMNTEAFF. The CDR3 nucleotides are TGCAGCGTCGCTATGAACACTGAAGCTTTCTTT.

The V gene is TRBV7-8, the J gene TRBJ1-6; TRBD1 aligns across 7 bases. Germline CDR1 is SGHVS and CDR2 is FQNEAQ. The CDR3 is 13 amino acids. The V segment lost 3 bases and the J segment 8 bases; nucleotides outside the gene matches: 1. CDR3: CASSFRGDSPLHF. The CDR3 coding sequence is TGTGCCAGCAGCTTCAGGGGGGATTCACCCCTCCACTTT. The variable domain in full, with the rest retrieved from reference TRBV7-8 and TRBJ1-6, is GAGVSQSPRYKVAKRGQDVALRCDPISGHVSLFWYQQALGQGPEFLTYFQNEAQLDKSGLPSDRFFAERPEGSVSTLKIQRTQQEDSAVYLCASSFRGDSPLHFGNGTRLTVT.

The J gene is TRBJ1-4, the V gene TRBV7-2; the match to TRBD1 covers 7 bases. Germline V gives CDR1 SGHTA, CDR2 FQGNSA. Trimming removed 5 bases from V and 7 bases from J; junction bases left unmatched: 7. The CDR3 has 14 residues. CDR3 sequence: CASSQTGMTEKLFF. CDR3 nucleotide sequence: TGTGCCAGCAGCCAGACAGGGATGACTGAAAAACTGTTTTTT.

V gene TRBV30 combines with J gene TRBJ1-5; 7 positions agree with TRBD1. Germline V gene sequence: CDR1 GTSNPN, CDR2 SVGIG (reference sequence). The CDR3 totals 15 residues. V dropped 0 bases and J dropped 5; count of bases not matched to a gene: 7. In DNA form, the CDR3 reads TGTGCCTGGAGTGTTAAGTACAGGGGAGATCAGCCCCAGCATTTT. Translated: CAWSVKYRGDQPQHF.

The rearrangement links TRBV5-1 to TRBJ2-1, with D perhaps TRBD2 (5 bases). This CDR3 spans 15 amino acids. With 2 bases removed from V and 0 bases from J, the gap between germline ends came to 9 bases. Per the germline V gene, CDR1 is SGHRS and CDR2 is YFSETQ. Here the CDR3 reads CASSLFRGSYNEQFF. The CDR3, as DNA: TGCGCCAGCAGCTTATTTCGGGGCTCCTACAATGAGCAGTTCTTC.

CDR3 nucleotides: TGTGCCAGCAGCTTGGCCAGGGCACCTCAAGAGACCCAGTACTTC. Protein sequence: CASSLARAPQETQYF. V and J are TRBV5-4 and TRBJ2-5, with TRBD1 as a possible D gene (5 bases). The CDR3 length is 15 residues. CDR1 is SGHNT and CDR2 is YYREEE in the germline V gene (reference sequence). V was cut by 0 bases and J by 2 bases, with 11 bases left in between.

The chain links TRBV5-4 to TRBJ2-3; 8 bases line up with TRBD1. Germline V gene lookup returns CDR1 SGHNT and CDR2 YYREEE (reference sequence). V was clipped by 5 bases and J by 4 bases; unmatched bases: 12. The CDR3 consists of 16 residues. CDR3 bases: TGTGCCAGCAGACGAGCACAGGGGGAAGGGGCAGATACGCAGTATTTT. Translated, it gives CASRRAQGEGADTQYF. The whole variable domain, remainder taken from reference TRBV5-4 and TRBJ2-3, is ETGVTQSPTHLIKTRGQQVTLRCSSQSGHNTVSWYQQALGQGPQFIFQYYREEENGRGNFPPRFSGLQFPNYSSELNVNALELDDSALYLCASRRAQGEGADTQYFGPGTRLTVL.

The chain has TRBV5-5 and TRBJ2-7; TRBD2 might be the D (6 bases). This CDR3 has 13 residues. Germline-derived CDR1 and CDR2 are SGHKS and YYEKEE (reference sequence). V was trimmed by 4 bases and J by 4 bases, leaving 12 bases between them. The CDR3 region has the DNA TGTGCCAGCAGCACTGGCGGGGTTTACGAGCAGTACGTC. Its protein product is CASSTGGVYEQYV.

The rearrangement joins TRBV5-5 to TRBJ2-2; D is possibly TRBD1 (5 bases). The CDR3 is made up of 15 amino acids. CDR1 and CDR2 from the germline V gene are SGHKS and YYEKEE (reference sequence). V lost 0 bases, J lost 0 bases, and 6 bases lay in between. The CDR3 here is CASSLGQTNTGELFF. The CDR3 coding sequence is TGTGCCAGCAGCTTGGGACAGACGAACACCGGGGAGCTGTTTTTT. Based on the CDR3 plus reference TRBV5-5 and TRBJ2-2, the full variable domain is DAGVTQSPTHLIKTRGQQVTLRCSPISGHKSVSWYQQVLGQGPQFIFQYYEKEERGRGNFPDRFSARQFPNYSSELNVNALLLGDSALYLCASSLGQTNTGELFFGEGSRLTVL.

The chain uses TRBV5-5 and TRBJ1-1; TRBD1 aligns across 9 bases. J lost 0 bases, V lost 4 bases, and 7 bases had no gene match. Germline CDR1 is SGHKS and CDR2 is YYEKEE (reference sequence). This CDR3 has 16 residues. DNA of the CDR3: TGTGCCAGCAGCGCAACAGGGGGCTATATGAACACTGAAGCTTTCTTT. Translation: CASSATGGYMNTEAFF.

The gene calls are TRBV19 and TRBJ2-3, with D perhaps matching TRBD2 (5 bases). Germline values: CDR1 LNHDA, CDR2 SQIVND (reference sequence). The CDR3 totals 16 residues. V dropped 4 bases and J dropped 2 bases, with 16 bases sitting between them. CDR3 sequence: CASSSPPGIYTDTQYF. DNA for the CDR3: TGTGCCAGTAGTAGCCCCCCCGGGATTTACACAGATACGCAGTATTTT.

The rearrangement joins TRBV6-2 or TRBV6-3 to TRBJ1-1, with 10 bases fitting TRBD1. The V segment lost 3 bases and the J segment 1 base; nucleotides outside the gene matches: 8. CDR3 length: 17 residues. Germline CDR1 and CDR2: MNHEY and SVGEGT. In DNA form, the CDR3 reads TGTGCCAGCAGTTATCCCCTGGGACAGGGGACGAACACTGAAGCTTTCTTT. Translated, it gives CASSYPLGQGTNTEAFF.

In DNA, the CDR3 is TGCGCCAGCAGCCAAGGGACACACACTGAAGCTTTCTTT. It encodes CASSQGTHTEAFF. The genes are TRBV4-3 and TRBJ1-1; a weak D match, TRBD1 (5 bases). V lost 1 base, J lost 3 bases, and 6 bases lay in between. The V gene's germline CDR1 is LGHNA and CDR2 YSLEER. The CDR3 consists of 13 residues.

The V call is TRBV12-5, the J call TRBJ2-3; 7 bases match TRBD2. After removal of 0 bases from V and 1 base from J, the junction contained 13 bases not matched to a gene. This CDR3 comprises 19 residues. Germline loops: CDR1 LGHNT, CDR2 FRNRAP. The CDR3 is CASGLVPKDLAVRTDTQYF. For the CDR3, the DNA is TGTGCTAGTGGTTTGGTACCCAAAGACCTAGCGGTTCGCACAGATACGCAGTATTTT.

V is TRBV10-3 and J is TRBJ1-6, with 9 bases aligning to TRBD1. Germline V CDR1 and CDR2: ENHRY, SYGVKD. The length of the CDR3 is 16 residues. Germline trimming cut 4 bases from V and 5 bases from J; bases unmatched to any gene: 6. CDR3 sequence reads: CAISGTGGAHNSPLHF. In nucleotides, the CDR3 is TGTGCCATCAGTGGCACAGGGGGCGCCCATAATTCACCCCTCCACTTT.

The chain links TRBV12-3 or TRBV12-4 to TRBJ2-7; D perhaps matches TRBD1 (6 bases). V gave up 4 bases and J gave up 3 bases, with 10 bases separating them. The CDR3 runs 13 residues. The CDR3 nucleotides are TGTGCCAGCAGTTGGACGGACAGCTACGAGCAGTACTTC. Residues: CASSWTDSYEQYF.

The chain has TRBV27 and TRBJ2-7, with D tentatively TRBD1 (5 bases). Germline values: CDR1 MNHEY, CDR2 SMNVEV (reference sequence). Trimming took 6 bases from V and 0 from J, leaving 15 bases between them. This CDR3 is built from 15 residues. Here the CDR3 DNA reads TGTGCCAGCAGCCGACTCGGAGACAGCTCCTACGAGCAGTACTTC. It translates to CASSRLGDSSYEQYF.

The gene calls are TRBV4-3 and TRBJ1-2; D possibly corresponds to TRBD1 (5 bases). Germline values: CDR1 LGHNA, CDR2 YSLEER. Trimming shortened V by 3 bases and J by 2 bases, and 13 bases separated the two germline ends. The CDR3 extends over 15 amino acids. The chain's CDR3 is CASSQEGALNYGYTF. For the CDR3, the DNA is TGCGCCAGCAGCCAGGAAGGGGCCCTCAACTATGGCTACACCTTC.

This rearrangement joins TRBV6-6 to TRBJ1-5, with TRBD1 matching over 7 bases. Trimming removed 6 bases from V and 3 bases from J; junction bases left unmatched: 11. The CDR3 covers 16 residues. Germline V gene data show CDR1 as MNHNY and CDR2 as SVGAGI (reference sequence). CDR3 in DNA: TGTGCCAGCAGGGGGGAGAACAGGGGCCTCAATCAGCCCCAGCATTTT. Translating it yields CASRGENRGLNQPQHF.

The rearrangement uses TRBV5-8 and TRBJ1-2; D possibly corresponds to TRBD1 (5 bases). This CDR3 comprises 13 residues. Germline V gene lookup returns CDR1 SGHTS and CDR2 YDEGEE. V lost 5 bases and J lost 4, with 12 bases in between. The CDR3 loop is CASRWRGSYGYTF. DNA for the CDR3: TGTGCCAGCAGATGGCGGGGGAGCTATGGCTACACCTTC.

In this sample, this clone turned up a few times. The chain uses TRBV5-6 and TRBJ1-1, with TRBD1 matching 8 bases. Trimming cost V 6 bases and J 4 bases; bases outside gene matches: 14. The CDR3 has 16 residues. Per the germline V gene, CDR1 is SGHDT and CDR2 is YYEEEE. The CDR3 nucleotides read TGTGCCAGCAACCCGCTACAGGGGGGGGTTTTCACTGAAGCTTTCTTT. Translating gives CASNPLQGGVFTEAFF.

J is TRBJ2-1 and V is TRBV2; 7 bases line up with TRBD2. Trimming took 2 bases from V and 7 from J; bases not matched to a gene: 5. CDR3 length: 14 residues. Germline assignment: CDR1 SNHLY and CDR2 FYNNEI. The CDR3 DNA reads TGTGCCAGCAGTGAACTAGCGGTTTTTAATGAGCAGTTCTTC. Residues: CASSELAVFNEQFF.

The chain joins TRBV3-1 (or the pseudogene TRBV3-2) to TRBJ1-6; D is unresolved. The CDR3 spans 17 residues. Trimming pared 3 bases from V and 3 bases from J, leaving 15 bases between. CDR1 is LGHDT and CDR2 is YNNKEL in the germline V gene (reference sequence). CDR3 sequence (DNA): TGTGCCAGCAGCCAGATTCAAACAGACATCTATAATTCACCCCTCCACTTT. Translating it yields CASSQIQTDIYNSPLHF.

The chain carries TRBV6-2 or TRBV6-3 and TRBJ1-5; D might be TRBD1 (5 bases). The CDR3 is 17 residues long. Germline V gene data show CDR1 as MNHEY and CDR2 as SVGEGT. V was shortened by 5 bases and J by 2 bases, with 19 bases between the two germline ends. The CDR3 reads CASSLGVEGRGNQPQHF. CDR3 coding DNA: TGTGCCAGCAGTCTAGGGGTGGAGGGACGAGGCAATCAGCCCCAGCATTTT.

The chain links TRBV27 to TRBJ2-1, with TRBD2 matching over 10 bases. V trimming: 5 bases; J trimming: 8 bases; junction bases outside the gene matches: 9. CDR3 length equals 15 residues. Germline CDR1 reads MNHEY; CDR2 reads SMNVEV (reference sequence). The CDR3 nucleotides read TGTGCCAGCAGTACCAGGCAGCGGGGGGGCCATGAGCAGTTCTTC. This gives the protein CASSTRQRGGHEQFF.

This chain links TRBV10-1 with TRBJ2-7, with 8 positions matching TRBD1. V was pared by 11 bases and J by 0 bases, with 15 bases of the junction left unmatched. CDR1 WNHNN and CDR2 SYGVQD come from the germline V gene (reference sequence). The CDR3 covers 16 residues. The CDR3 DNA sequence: TGCGCCCGGTTGGGCAGGGGGCGTCTCAGCTCCTACGAGCAGTACGTC. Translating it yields CARLGRGRLSSYEQYV.

CDR3 nucleotides: TGTGCCAGCACCCTTGGCGGGGCAGGTTTTCGAGAGACCCAGTACTTC. Translation gives CASTLGGAGFRETQYF. The gene calls are TRBV7-9 and TRBJ2-5; TRBD2 might be the D (6 bases). Germline V lookup: CDR1 SEHNR, CDR2 FQNEAQ (reference sequence). Trimming removed 7 bases from V and 4 bases from J, with 22 bases in between. CDR3 length: 16 amino acids.

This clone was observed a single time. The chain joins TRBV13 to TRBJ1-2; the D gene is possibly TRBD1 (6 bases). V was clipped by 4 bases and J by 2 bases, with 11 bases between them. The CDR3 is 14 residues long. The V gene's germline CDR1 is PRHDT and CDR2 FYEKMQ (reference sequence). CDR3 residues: CASSSIDRNYGYTF. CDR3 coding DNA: TGTGCCAGCAGCTCGATCGACAGGAACTATGGCTACACCTTC.

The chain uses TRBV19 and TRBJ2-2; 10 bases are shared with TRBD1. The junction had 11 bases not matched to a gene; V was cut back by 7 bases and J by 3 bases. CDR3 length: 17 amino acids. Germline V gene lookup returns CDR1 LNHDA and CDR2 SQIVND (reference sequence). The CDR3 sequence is CASTDRGLGADTGELFF. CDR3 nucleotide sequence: TGTGCCAGTACAGACAGGGGGCTCGGGGCCGACACCGGGGAGCTGTTTTTT. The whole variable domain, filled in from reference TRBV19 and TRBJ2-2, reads DGGITQSPKYLFRKEGQNVTLSCEQNLNHDAMYWYRQDPGQGLRLIYYSQIVNDFQKGDIAEGYSVSREKKESFPLTVTSAQKNPTAFYLCASTDRGLGADTGELFFGEGSRLTVL.

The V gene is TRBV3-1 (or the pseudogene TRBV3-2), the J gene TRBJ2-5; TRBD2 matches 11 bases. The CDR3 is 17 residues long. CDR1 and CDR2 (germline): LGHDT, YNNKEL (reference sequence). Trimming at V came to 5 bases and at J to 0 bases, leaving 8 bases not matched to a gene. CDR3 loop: CASSSLRLAGNQETQYF. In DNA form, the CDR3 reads TGTGCCAGCAGCTCCCTAAGACTAGCGGGGAACCAAGAGACCCAGTACTTC.